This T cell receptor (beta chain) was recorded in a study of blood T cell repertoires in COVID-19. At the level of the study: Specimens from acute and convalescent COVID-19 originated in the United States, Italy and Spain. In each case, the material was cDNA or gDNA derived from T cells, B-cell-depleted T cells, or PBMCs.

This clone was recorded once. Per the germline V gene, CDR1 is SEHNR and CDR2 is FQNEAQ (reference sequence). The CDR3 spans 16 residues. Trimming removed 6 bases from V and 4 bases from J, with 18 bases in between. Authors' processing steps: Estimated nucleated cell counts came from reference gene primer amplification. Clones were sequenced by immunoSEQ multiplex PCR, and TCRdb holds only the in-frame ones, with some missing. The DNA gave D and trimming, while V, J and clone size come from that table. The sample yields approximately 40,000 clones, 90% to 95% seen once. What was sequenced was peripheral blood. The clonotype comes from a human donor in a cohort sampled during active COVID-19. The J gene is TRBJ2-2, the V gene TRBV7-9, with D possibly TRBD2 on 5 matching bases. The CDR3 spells CASRPDGERGTGELFF. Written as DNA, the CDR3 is TGTGCCAGCAGGCCCGACGGGGAGCGTGGCACCGGGGAGCTGTTTTTT.